This T cell receptor (beta chain) was obtained from a study of technical replicates of blood from a handful of donors. V lost 2 bases and J 3 bases, leaving 14 bases between the germline ends. The CDR3 totals 15 residues. CDR1 and CDR2 from the germline V gene are SGHDT and YYEEEE. Sequenced by immunoSEQ multiplex PCR; TCRdb stores in-frame clones only, minus some. This table has roughly 80,000 clones, 91% appearing once. Sequenced: T cells isolated from PBMCs. This sequence originates from a human donor in good health. The chain has TRBV5-6 and TRBJ1-1; D perhaps matches TRBD1 (5 bases). In DNA form, the CDR3 reads TGTGCCAGCAGCTTAAGGGGAACCGGCTACACTGAAGCTTTCTTT. This translates into CASSLRGTGYTEAFF. The full variable domain, completed using reference TRBV5-6 and TRBJ1-1, is DAGVTQSPTHLIKTRGQQVTLRCSPKSGHDTVSWYQQALGQGPQFIFQYYEEEERQRGNFPDRFSGHQFPNYSSELNVNALLLGDSALYLCASSLRGTGYTEAFFGQGTRLTVV.